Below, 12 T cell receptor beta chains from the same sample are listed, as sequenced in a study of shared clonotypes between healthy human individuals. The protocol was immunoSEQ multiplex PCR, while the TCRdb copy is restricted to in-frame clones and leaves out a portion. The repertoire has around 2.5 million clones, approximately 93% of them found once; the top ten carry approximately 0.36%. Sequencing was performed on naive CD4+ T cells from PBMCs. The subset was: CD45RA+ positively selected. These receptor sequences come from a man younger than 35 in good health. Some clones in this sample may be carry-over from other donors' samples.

CDR3: CASYSFVLGRTNYGYTF. DNA of the CDR3: TGTGCCAGCTACTCTTTCGTGCTCGGCCGAACTAACTATGGCTACACCTTC. V and J are TRBV28 and TRBJ1-2; no clear D. The V gene lost 8 bases and the J gene lost 0 bases, with 22 bases spanning the gap. Germline loops: CDR1 MDHEN, CDR2 SYDVKM. This CDR3 has 17 amino acids.

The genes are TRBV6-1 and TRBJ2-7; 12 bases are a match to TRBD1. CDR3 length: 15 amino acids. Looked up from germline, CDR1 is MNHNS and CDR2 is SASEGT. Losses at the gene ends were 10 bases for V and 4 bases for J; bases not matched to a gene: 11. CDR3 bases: TGTGCCACCCGAGGGACAGGGGGCGTACGGTACGAGCAGTACTTC. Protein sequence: CATRGTGGVRYEQYF.

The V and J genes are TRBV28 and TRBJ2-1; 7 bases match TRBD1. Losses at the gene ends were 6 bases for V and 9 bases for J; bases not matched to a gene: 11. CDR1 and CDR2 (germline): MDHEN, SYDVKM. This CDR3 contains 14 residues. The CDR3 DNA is TGTGCCAGCAGCTCGGGACAGAAAAAAAGTGAGCAGTTCTTC. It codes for CASSSGQKKSEQFF.

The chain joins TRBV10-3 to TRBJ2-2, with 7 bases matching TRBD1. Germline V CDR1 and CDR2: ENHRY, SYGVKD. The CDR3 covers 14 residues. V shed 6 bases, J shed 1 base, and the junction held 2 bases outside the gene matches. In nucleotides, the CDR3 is TGTGCCATCAGCGGGACAGAGAACACCGGGGAGCTGTTTTTT. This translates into CAISGTENTGELFF.

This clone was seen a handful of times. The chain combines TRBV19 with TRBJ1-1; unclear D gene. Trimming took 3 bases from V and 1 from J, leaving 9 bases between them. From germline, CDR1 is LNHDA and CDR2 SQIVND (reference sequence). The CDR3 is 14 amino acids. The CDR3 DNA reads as TGTGCCAGTAGTATTAAAGCTACGAACACTGAAGCTTTCTTT. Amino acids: CASSIKATNTEAFF.

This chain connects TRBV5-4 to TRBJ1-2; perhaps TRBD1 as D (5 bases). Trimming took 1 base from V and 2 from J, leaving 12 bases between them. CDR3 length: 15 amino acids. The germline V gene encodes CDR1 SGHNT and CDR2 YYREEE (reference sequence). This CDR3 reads CASSLKQGANYGYTF. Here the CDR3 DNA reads TGTGCCAGCAGCTTGAAGCAGGGAGCGAACTATGGCTACACCTTC.

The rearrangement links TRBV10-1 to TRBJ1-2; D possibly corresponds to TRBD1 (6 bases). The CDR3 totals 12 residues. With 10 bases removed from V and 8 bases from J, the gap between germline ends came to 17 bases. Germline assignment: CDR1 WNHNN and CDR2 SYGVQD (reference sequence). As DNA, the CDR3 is TGCGCCATTTTGGCGGGGGGCGACGGCTACACCTTC. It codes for CAILAGGDGYTF.

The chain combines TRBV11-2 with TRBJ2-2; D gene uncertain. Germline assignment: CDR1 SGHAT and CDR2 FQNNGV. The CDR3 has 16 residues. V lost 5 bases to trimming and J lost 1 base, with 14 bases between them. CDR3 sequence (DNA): TGTGCCAGCAGCCATACCCACCCAAAGAACACCGGGGAGCTGTTTTTT. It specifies CASSHTHPKNTGELFF.

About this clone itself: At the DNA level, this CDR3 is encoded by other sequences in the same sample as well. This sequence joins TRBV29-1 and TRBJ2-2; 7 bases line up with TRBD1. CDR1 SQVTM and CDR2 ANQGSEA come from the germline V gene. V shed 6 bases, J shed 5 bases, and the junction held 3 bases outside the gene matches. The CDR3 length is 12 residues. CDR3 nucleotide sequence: TGCAGCGTGAGACAGGGTACCGGGGAGCTGTTTTTT. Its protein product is CSVRQGTGELFF.

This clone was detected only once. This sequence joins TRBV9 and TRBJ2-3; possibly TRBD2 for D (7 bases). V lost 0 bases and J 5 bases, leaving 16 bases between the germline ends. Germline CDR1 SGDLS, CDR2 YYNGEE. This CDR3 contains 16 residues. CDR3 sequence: CASSVVGGGRIDTQYF. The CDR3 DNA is TGTGCCAGCAGCGTAGTTGGCGGGGGCCGGATAGATACGCAGTATTTT.

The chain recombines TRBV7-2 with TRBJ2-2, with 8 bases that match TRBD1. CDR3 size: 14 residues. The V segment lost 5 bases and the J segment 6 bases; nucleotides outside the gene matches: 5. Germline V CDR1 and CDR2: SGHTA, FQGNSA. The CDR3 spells CASSPWTGPGELFF. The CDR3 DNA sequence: TGTGCCAGCAGCCCCTGGACAGGGCCCGGGGAGCTGTTTTTT.

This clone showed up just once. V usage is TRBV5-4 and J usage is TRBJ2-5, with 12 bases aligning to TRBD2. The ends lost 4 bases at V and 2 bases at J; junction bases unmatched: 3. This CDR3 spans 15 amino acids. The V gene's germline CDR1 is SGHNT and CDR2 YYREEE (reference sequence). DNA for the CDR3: TGTGCCAGCAGCCCGACTAGCGGGGGTCAAGAGACCCAGTACTTC. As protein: CASSPTSGGQETQYF. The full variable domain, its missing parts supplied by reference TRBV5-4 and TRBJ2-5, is ETGVTQSPTHLIKTRGQQVTLRCSSQSGHNTVSWYQQALGQGPQFIFQYYREEENGRGNFPPRFSGLQFPNYSSELNVNALELDDSALYLCASSPTSGGQETQYFGPGTRLLVL.